This T cell receptor (beta chain) was profiled in a study of CD8 T cells in ankylosing spondylitis. This clonotype has more than one count but fewer than ten. The antigen remains unidentified. TCRdb reprocessed the 5' RACE reads via MiXCR and lists one record per CDR3 protein. This sample has fewer than 25,000 distinct CDR3 sequences, with over 10% found just once. Study-wide results and limits: Enrichment of disease-linked clones was reportedly significant in matched ankylosing spondylitis synovial fluid.

CDR3 length equals 14 residues. V was shortened by 4 bases and J by 4 bases, with 12 bases between the two germline ends. Germline V lookup: CDR1 SGHRS, CDR2 YFSETQ. Source material: blood. The V gene is TRBV5-1, the J gene TRBJ2-1, with D perhaps TRBD2 (6 bases). This clonotype was sampled from a male donor with ankylosing spondylitis or in good health (not recorded which). In DNA form, the CDR3 reads TGCGCCAGCAGCCCGAAGACTAGTTACAATGAGCAGTTCTTC. Translation: CASSPKTSYNEQFF. The variable domain in full, with the rest retrieved from reference TRBV5-1 and TRBJ2-1, is KAGVTQTPRYLIKTRGQQVTLSCSPISGHRSVSWYQQTPGQGLQFLFEYFSETQRNKGNFPGRFSGRQFSNSRSEMNVSTLELGDSALYLCASSPKTSYNEQFFGPGTRLTVL.